Each of the 14 T cell receptor beta chains below was sequenced from the same sample in a study of response to subunit inactivated influenza vaccine. TCRdb processed the RT-PCR reads anew with MiXCR; each CDR3 protein has one entry. The sample has hundreds of thousands of distinct CDR3 sequences; approximately 15% are singletons. The sample consisted of PBMCs from blood, taken 14 to 15 days before vaccination. The receptors were gathered from a man over 45 who received an inactivated influenza vaccine.

V gene TRBV20-1 combines with J gene TRBJ2-7; no reliable D call. With 0 bases removed from V and 6 bases from J, the gap between germline ends came to 9 bases. The CDR3 totals 12 residues. The V gene's germline CDR1 is DFQATT and CDR2 SNEGSKA (reference sequence). The CDR3 loop reads CSARDLGSEQYF. The CDR3 bases are TGCAGTGCTAGAGATTTAGGATCCGAGCAGTACTTC.

This clonotype has only a few counts. The chain joins TRBV11-2 to TRBJ1-2, with TRBD1 as a possible D gene (5 bases). This CDR3 contains 15 residues. Germline CDR1 SGHAT, CDR2 FQNNGV. Trimming stripped 5 bases from V and 2 bases from J, with 15 bases between. CDR3 amino acids: CASSPGTGVNYGYTF. The CDR3 nucleotides read TGTGCCAGCAGCCCCGGGACGGGAGTGAACTATGGCTACACCTTC.

This clonotype was seen at least ten times. The V call is TRBV7-9, the J call TRBJ1-5; a weak D match, TRBD1 (5 bases). Germline CDR1 reads SEHNR; CDR2 reads FQNEAQ (reference sequence). Trimming left V 3 bases short and J 3 bases short, with 9 bases between. CDR3 length equals 14 residues. The DNA of the CDR3 is TGTGCCAGCAGCTTTGGGGGGTACAATCAGCCCCAGCATTTT. Protein sequence: CASSFGGYNQPQHF.

The V and J genes are TRBV7-8 and TRBJ2-3, with TRBD2 matching over 8 bases. Trimming removed 5 bases from V and 6 bases from J; junction bases left unmatched: 19. The CDR3 consists of 18 residues. Germline V gene sequence: CDR1 SGHVS, CDR2 FQNEAQ. CDR3: CASSPGGGSGNLGDTQYF. CDR3 DNA: TGTGCCAGCAGCCCAGGCGGGGGTAGCGGGAACCTCGGGGATACGCAGTATTTT.

This chain connects TRBV15 to TRBJ2-5; the D gene is possibly TRBD1 (6 bases). The length of the CDR3 is 16 residues. Between the trimmed V and J ends, which lost 0 bases and 1 base, there was a span of 12 bases. Germline V gene lookup returns CDR1 LNHNV and CDR2 YYDKDF (reference sequence). CDR3 sequence: CATSRDRGPAQETQYF. In DNA form, the CDR3 reads TGTGCCACCAGCAGAGACAGGGGTCCCGCCCAAGAGACCCAGTACTTC.

CDR3 bases: TGTGCCACCGCCCAGGGATCGCACAATCAGCCCCAGCATTTT. This codes for CATAQGSHNQPQHF. The chain joins TRBV15 to TRBJ1-5, with a weak D call TRBD1 (5 bases). Trimming left V 8 bases short and J 3 bases short, with 14 bases between. The germline CDR1 and CDR2 sequences are LNHNV and YYDKDF (reference sequence). The CDR3 covers 14 residues.

The chain recombines TRBV10-3 with TRBJ2-7; 7 bases align to TRBD1. The CDR3 has 14 amino acids. Germline lookup yields CDR1 ENHRY and CDR2 SYGVKD. V shed 7 bases, J shed 5 bases, and the junction held 11 bases outside the gene matches. For the CDR3, the DNA is TGTGCCATCACCGAGACAGGGCAGGAGGACGAGCAGTACTTC. It specifies CAITETGQEDEQYF.

This clonotype has more than one count but fewer than ten. CDR3 protein: CSARGLAFENEQFF. The CDR3 bases are TGCAGTGCTAGAGGACTAGCGTTTGAAAATGAGCAGTTCTTC. This chain uses TRBV20-1 with TRBJ2-1; 8 nucleotides agree with TRBD2. The CDR3 contains 14 residues. The germline gives CDR1 DFQATT, CDR2 SNEGSKA (reference sequence). The V and J ends lost 1 base and 7 bases, in that order; junction bases with no gene match: 6.

This clonotype was recorded at least ten times. The rearrangement joins TRBV29-1 to TRBJ2-5; D gene ambiguous. V gave up 4 bases and J gave up 6 bases, with 9 bases separating them. CDR1 SQVTM and CDR2 ANQGSEA come from the germline V gene. This CDR3 is 11 amino acids long. The CDR3 protein is CSVALSQTQYF. Here the CDR3 DNA reads TGCAGCGTTGCGCTCAGCCAGACCCAGTACTTC.

This chain joins TRBV4-1 and TRBJ1-6; D unresolved. The CDR3 is made up of 15 amino acids. The germline V gene has CDR1 MGHRA and CDR2 YSYEKL. Trimming left V 0 bases short and J 2 bases short, with 5 bases between. CDR3 loop: CASSQDATYNSPLHF. Here the CDR3 DNA reads TGCGCCAGCAGCCAAGATGCTACCTATAATTCACCCCTCCACTTT.

This clonotype was counted ten times or more. This sequence joins TRBV20-1 and TRBJ1-1, with TRBD1 matching over 8 bases. The V gene end was trimmed by 0 bases and the J gene end by 4 bases; junction bases not matched to a gene: 10. From germline, CDR1 is DFQATT and CDR2 SNEGSKA (reference sequence). The CDR3 extends over 16 amino acids. CDR3: CSARDGAGGEVTEAFF. CDR3 nucleotide sequence: TGCAGTGCTAGAGATGGGGCAGGGGGCGAGGTCACTGAAGCTTTCTTT.

The rearrangement links TRBV20-1 to TRBJ2-3, with 12 bases aligning to TRBD2. CDR3 length: 16 amino acids. V was clipped by 2 bases and J by 2 bases; unmatched bases: 5. Germline CDR1 is DFQATT and CDR2 is SNEGSKA (reference sequence). DNA of the CDR3: TGCAGTGCTAGATCGCTAGCGGGGGGGGACACAGATACGCAGTATTTT. It translates to CSARSLAGGDTDTQYF.

V usage is TRBV12-3 or TRBV12-4 and J usage is TRBJ1-4; tentatively, D is TRBD1 (6 bases). The V gene lost 6 bases and the J gene lost 8 bases, with 16 bases spanning the gap. The CDR3 extends over 14 amino acids. CDR3 nucleotide sequence: TGTGCCAGCAGCCCCGGGGGGCGGCGGGAAAAACTGTTTTTT. Residues: CASSPGGRREKLFF.

Ten or more counts support this clonotype. V and J are TRBV7-9 and TRBJ2-3, with 7 positions matching TRBD2. This CDR3 spans 13 amino acids. Germline V CDR1 and CDR2: SEHNR, FQNEAQ (reference sequence). V dropped 5 bases and J dropped 6; count of bases not matched to a gene: 5. CDR3 nucleotides: TGTGCCAGCAGCCTTGCGGGAGTTGATACGCAGTATTTT. Translated: CASSLAGVDTQYF.